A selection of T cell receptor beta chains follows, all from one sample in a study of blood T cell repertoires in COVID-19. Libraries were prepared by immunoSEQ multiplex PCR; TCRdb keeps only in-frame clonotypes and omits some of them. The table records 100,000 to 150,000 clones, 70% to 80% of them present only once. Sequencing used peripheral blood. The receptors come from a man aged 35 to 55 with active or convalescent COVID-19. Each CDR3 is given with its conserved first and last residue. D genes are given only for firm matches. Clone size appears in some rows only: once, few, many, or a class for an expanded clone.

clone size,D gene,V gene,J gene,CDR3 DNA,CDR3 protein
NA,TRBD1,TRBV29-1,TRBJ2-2,TGCAGCGCCTCGGGACAGGGGTTCGGGGAGCTGTTTTTT,CSASGQGFGELFF
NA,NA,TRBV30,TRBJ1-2,TGTGCCTGGAGGCGGGACGGGATGGCAGATGGCTACACCTTC,CAWRRDGMADGYTF
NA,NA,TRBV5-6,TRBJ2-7,TGTGCCAGCAGCTTGGAGAACAGCTACGAGCAGTACTTC,CASSLENSYEQYF
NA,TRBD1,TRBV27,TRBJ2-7,TGTGCCAGCAGTTTATGGGACAGGGCATACGAGCAGTACTTC,CASSLWDRAYEQYF
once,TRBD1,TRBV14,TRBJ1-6,TGTGCCAGCAGCCAAGGACAGGGTCCTAATTCACCCCTCCACTTT,CASSQGQGPNSPLHF
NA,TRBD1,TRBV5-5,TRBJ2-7,TGTGCCAGCAGCCCCCGTGGGGACAGGGGTGAGCAGTACTTC,CASSPRGDRGEQYF
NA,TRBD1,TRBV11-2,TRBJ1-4,TGTGCCAGCAGCTTAGATGAACAGGGGGCATGGGAAAAACTGTTTTTT,CASSLDEQGAWEKLFF
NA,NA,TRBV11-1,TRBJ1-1,TGTGCCAGCAGCACCCGGGGGAACACTGAAGCTTTCTTT,CASSTRGNTEAFF
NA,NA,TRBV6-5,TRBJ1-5,TGTGCCAGCAGTTACTCGGGGGGGCCCCAGCATTTT,CASSYSGGPQHF
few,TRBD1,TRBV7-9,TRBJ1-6,TGTGCCAGCAGCCGCGGACAGGATAATTCACCCCTCCACTTT,CASSRGQDNSPLHF
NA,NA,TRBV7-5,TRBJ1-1,TGTGTCAGAAGCACTGACAGTATGAACACTGAAGCTTTCTTT,CVRSTDSMNTEAFF
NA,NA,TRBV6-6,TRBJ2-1,TGTGCCAGCAGTCCAACCGCGCTAGGGGAATACAATGAGCAGTTCTTC,CASSPTALGEYNEQFF
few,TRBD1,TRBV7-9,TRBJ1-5,TGTGCCAGCAGCCTTACCGTAGGACAGGGAAATCAGCCCCAGCATTTT,CASSLTVGQGNQPQHF
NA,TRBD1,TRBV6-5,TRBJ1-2,TGTGCCAGCAGTTACACTCAGGGGGAGGATGGCTACACCTTC,CASSYTQGEDGYTF
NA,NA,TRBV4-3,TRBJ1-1,TGCGCCAGCAGCCAAGATCCCCGCGGGGGCGCAGCTGAAGCTTTCTTT,CASSQDPRGGAAEAFF
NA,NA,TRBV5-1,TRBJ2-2,TGCGCCAGCAGCCCGGGGACAACGAACACCGGGGAGCTGTTTTTT,CASSPGTTNTGELFF
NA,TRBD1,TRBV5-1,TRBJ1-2,TGCGCCAGCAGCTCCGGGACAGTGGGAGGATTCGATGGCTACACCTTC,CASSSGTVGGFDGYTF
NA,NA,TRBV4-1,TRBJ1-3,TGCGCCAGCAGCCAAGATGGCGGGGCGCAGGGAAACACCATATATTTT,CASSQDGGAQGNTIYF
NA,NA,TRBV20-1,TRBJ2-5,TGCAGTGCTAGTTGGGGGGTATATGAGACCCAGTACTTC,CSASWGVYETQYF
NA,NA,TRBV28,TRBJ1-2,TGTGCCAGCAGTTTGGGCGGGAACAAGGGCGGCTACACCTTC,CASSLGGNKGGYTF
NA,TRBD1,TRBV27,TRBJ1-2,TGTGCCAGCAGTTTTTGGGGCCAGGGGGTAAATGGCTACACCTTC,CASSFWGQGVNGYTF
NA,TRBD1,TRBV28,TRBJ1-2,TGTGCCAGCGTCTCGACAGGGGAGGGCTACACCTTC,CASVSTGEGYTF